These T cell receptor beta chains were read from a single sample in a study of blood T cells in healthy people across ages. TCRdb reanalysed the 5' RACE reads using MiXCR and keeps one entry per CDR3 protein. The data show approximately 780,000 distinct CDR3 sequences, 20% to 30% seen once. The same data also went into a second study, on T cells of mothers and their children.

Input material: blood. The source is a boy younger than 18 in good health. Each CDR3 is given with its conserved first and last residue. The D gene is left open where the match is weak. Size is stated for part of the rows, as once, few or many counts, or as a class when the clone is expanded.

d_gene,j_gene,v_gene,abundance,CDR3nt,CDR3aa
TRBD2,TRBJ2-7,TRBV6-2/TRBV6-3,-,TGTGCCAGCAGAGAGCCGGGACTAGCGGCGTACGAGCAGTACTTC,CASREPGLAAYEQYF
TRBD2,TRBJ2-4,TRBV9,-,TGTGCCAGCAGCGTAGAACCCTCCAGCGGGGGGTTGTCCTTC,CASSVEPSSGGLSF
-,TRBJ2-7,TRBV6-1,-,TGTGCCAGCAGCCCAACCGGCTCCGGGAGCGAGCAGTACTTC,CASSPTGSGSEQYF
-,TRBJ1-2,TRBV29-1,few,TGCAGCGCGACAGTGAGAGCTAACTATGGCTACACCTTC,CSATVRANYGYTF
TRBD1,TRBJ1-4,TRBV19,few,TGTGCCAGTAGTATACTGGGACAGGTCCGTGCAACTAATGAAAAACTGTTTTTT,CASSILGQVRATNEKLFF
TRBD2,TRBJ2-1,TRBV7-3,few,TGTGCCAGCAGCTTAAGCGGGGGGGTTCAGCAGTTCTTC,CASSLSGGVQQFF
-,TRBJ2-5,TRBV29-1,-,TGCAGCGTTGAATCGCGCCTGATGGAGACCCAGTACTTC,CSVESRLMETQYF
-,TRBJ2-6,TRBV5-1,-,TGCGCCAGCAGCTTAGAGGGGACGGCCAGCTCTGGGGCCAACGTCCTGACTTTC,CASSLEGTASSGANVLTF
TRBD1,TRBJ1-2,TRBV3-1,-,TGTGCCAGCAGCCAAATCGGGACAGGGGGCGGCGGGCTCTATGGCTACACCTTC,CASSQIGTGGGGLYGYTF
TRBD2,TRBJ2-7,TRBV25-1,few,TGTGCCAGCGACGCGGGGGGCGTGGGCGTAGATGAGCAGTACTTC,CASDAGGVGVDEQYF
-,TRBJ2-7,TRBV5-1,-,TGCGCCAGCCGACATGGGTACGAGCAGTACTTC,CASRHGYEQYF
TRBD1,TRBJ1-5,TRBV9,-,TGTGCCAGCAGCGCGGACAGGGTCAATCAGCCCCAGCATTTT,CASSADRVNQPQHF
TRBD2,TRBJ2-3,TRBV12-3/TRBV12-4,few,TGTGCCAGCAGCCCGACTAGCGGAGATACGCAGTATTTT,CASSPTSGDTQYF
TRBD1,TRBJ1-2,TRBV29-1,-,TGCAGCGTCGGGACAGTAGCTAACTATGGCTACACCTTC,CSVGTVANYGYTF
TRBD2,TRBJ2-3,TRBV4-3,few,TGCGCCAGCAGCCAAGATCTGGGGGGGAGCTCAGATACGCAGTATTTT,CASSQDLGGSSDTQYF
-,TRBJ2-3,TRBV28,-,TGTGCCAGCAGTTTAAGTAGGGGGGGGGCAGATACGCAGTATTTT,CASSLSRGGADTQYF
-,TRBJ2-6,TRBV12-3/TRBV12-4,-,TGTGCCAGCAAACTAGGGGGGACTGGGGCCAACGTCCTGACTTTC,CASKLGGTGANVLTF
TRBD2,TRBJ2-3,TRBV29-1,few,TGCAGCGTTCTCTCGACTAGCGGGGAGCCCCGGTATTTT,CSVLSTSGEPRYF
-,TRBJ2-7,TRBV7-3,-,TGTGCCAGCAGCTTAAATCCAGACCGGGAGTGGTACTTC,CASSLNPDREWYF
-,TRBJ2-6,TRBV4-2,-,TGTGCCAGCAGCTTCCGCCCCATCTCTGGGGCCAACGTCCTGACTTTC,CASSFRPISGANVLTF
-,TRBJ2-7,TRBV5-1,-,TGCGCCAGCAGCTTGTCGGCAGGGTCTCACGAGCAGTACTTC,CASSLSAGSHEQYF
-,TRBJ2-4,TRBV7-8,-,TGTGCCAGCAGCTTAGCGAGGTACGGGAACATTCAGTACTTC,CASSLARYGNIQYF
-,TRBJ2-3,TRBV2,-,TGTGCCAGCAGTGCGGTGGGCTTCACAGATACGCAGTATTTT,CASSAVGFTDTQYF
-,TRBJ2-1,TRBV6-2/TRBV6-3,-,TGTGCCAGCAATAGGGGAGGTGAGCAGTTCTTC,CASNRGGEQFF
-,TRBJ2-3,TRBV29-1,-,TGCAGCGCCCGGGACCACACAGATACGCAGTATTTT,CSARDHTDTQYF
-,TRBJ2-5,TRBV7-9,many,TGTGCCAGCAGCTGGAGGGGCGGTGAGACCCAGTACTTC,CASSWRGGETQYF
-,TRBJ2-7,TRBV7-2,-,TGTGCCAGCAGCCCAAGGGCGGGGGCCTCCTACGAGCAGTACTTC,CASSPRAGASYEQYF
-,TRBJ2-1,TRBV7-3,few,TGTGCCAGCAGCTTAAGGGACGGGAAAACCCACAATGAGCAGTTCTTC,CASSLRDGKTHNEQFF
-,TRBJ2-3,TRBV28,-,TGTGCCAGCAGACTAAGGGGATATGAGGGGGGGGATACGCAGTATTTT,CASRLRGYEGGDTQYF
TRBD1,TRBJ1-2,TRBV6-5,-,TGTGCCAGCAGTGAAACAGGGGGGGGCTACACCTTC,CASSETGGGYTF
TRBD1,TRBJ2-5,TRBV6-6,-,TGTGCCACCGTACAGGGGGGTAGCGGACAAGAGACCCAGTACTTC,CATVQGGSGQETQYF
TRBD1,TRBJ1-2,TRBV19,-,TGTGCCAGTAGCGGGACAGCTTTAAACTATGGCTACACCTTC,CASSGTALNYGYTF
-,TRBJ1-6,TRBV2,few,TGTGCCAGCAGTGTCAGGGAAGGCGGGTCACCCCTCCACTTT,CASSVREGGSPLHF
TRBD1,TRBJ1-5,TRBV2,-,TGTGCCAGCACTACGGACAGGGCCTACCGGAATCAGCCCCAGCATTTT,CASTTDRAYRNQPQHF
TRBD1,TRBJ2-2,TRBV5-1,few,TGCGCCAGCAGCGGACAGGGGGCGAACACCGGGGAGCTGTTTTTT,CASSGQGANTGELFF
-,TRBJ2-7,TRBV7-3,-,TGTGCCAGCAGCTTATACCAGGGGAGCTCCTACGAGCAGTACTTC,CASSLYQGSSYEQYF
-,TRBJ2-1,TRBV24-1,once,TGTGCCACCAGTGATTTCGTCACGGTCTCCTACAATGAGCAGTTCTTC,CATSDFVTVSYNEQFF